A single sample gave rise to the 16 T cell receptor beta chains below, sequenced in a study of blood T cell repertoires in COVID-19. Some clones are missing from TCRdb's copy, which holds only in-frame ones; the method was immunoSEQ multiplex PCR. The data show a few hundred thousand clones, 75% to 90% seen once. The specimen sequenced was peripheral blood. The receptors stem from a woman aged 65 to 85 with acute or convalescent COVID-19.

The V call is TRBV11-3, the J call TRBJ1-6; no clear D gene. Trimming left V 0 bases short and J 13 bases short, with 10 bases between. The CDR3 sequence is 13 residues long. CDR1 and CDR2 (germline): SGHNT, YENEEA. Here the CDR3 DNA reads TGTGCCAGCAGCTTAGATTACGGGTCCCCCCTCCACTTT. Translating it yields CASSLDYGSPLHF. Full variable domain (missing parts from reference TRBV11-3 and TRBJ1-6): EAGVVQSPRYKIIEKKQPVAFWCNPISGHNTLYWYLQNLGQGPELLIRYENEEAVDDSQLPKDRFSAERLKGVDSTLKIQPAELGDSAVYLCASSLDYGSPLHFGNGTRLTVT.

The rearrangement uses TRBV24-1 and TRBJ2-3, with TRBD2 matching over 8 bases. This CDR3 comprises 16 residues. The V gene's germline CDR1 is KGHDR and CDR2 SFDVKD. The junction had 8 bases not matched to a gene; V was cut back by 5 bases and J by 2 bases. The CDR3 region is CATSAGWRGVTDTQYF. The DNA of the CDR3 is TGTGCCACCAGTGCCGGGTGGCGGGGGGTCACAGATACGCAGTATTTT.

The V gene is TRBV28, the J gene TRBJ2-2; the match to TRBD1 covers 9 bases. The CDR3 consists of 14 residues. The germline CDR1 and CDR2 sequences are MDHEN and SYDVKM. Trimming cost V 9 bases and J 5 bases; bases outside gene matches: 7. CDR3 nucleotide sequence: TGTGCCAGTTGCCGGGACAGGGTGACCGGGGAGCTGTTTTTT. This translates into CASCRDRVTGELFF.

This chain connects TRBV27 to TRBJ1-5; 7 bases match TRBD1. The junction had 11 bases not matched to a gene; V was cut back by 8 bases and J by 4 bases. Per the germline V gene, CDR1 is MNHEY and CDR2 is SMNVEV (reference sequence). The CDR3 is made up of 15 amino acids. The CDR3 region is CASCPVKGANQPQHF. The CDR3 region has the DNA TGTGCCAGCTGCCCAGTCAAGGGGGCTAATCAGCCCCAGCATTTT.

This clone has just one count. This sequence joins TRBV15 and TRBJ1-1; unclear D gene. V was shortened by 0 bases and J by 6 bases, with 14 bases between the two germline ends. Germline loops: CDR1 LNHNV, CDR2 YYDKDF (reference sequence). The CDR3 runs to 15 residues. The CDR3 is CATSRERGVGAEAFF. The DNA for the CDR3 is TGTGCCACCAGCAGAGAGCGGGGAGTGGGCGCTGAAGCTTTCTTT.

V gene TRBV7-8 combines with J gene TRBJ2-3; TRBD2 is a possible D gene (5 bases). Per the germline V gene, CDR1 is SGHVS and CDR2 is FQNEAQ. The CDR3 length is 16 residues. V was pared by 4 bases and J by 0 bases, with 14 bases between. This chain's CDR3 is CASSSRVRGSTDTQYF. The CDR3 nucleotides are TGTGCCAGCAGCTCACGGGTACGCGGGAGCACAGATACGCAGTATTTT.

This chain joins TRBV5-5 and TRBJ1-1, with D maybe TRBD1 (5 bases). Trimming cost V 1 base and J 10 bases, with 14 bases left between them. The germline gives CDR1 SGHKS, CDR2 YYEKEE (reference sequence). CDR3 length equals 13 residues. The CDR3 nucleotides read TGTGCCAGCAGCTTGTCGGGGGGAGTAGGAGCTTTCTTT. Protein product: CASSLSGGVGAFF.

This chain joins TRBV2 and TRBJ2-3; 7 nucleotides line up with TRBD2. The length of the CDR3 is 14 residues. V gave up 7 bases and J gave up 4 bases; unmatched junction bases: 8. Germline V gene lookup returns CDR1 SNHLY and CDR2 FYNNEI. CDR3 sequence (DNA): TGTGCCAGCAATCGGCGGGGGAAATCAGATACGCAGTATTTT. Protein sequence: CASNRRGKSDTQYF.

V and J are TRBV5-1 and TRBJ1-2; no clear D. Germline V gene sequence: CDR1 SGHRS, CDR2 YFSETQ. This CDR3 has 13 residues. The V end lost 3 bases, the J end lost 4 bases, and 10 bases lay between the germline ends. CDR3 protein: CASSSEGLYGYTF. As DNA, the CDR3 is TGCGCCAGCAGCTCCGAGGGTCTCTATGGCTACACCTTC. Combining the CDR3 with reference TRBV5-1 and TRBJ1-2 gives the whole variable domain KAGVTQTPRYLIKTRGQQVTLSCSPISGHRSVSWYQQTPGQGLQFLFEYFSETQRNKGNFPGRFSGRQFSNSRSEMNVSTLELGDSALYLCASSSEGLYGYTFGSGTRLTVV.

V is TRBV7-9 and J is TRBJ1-3; tentative D call: TRBD1 (6 bases). Germline CDR1 and CDR2: SEHNR and FQNEAQ (reference sequence). V was shortened by 1 base and J by 2 bases, with 12 bases between the two germline ends. The CDR3 sequence is 16 residues long. CDR3 sequence (DNA): TGTGCCAGCAGCTTAGAGCGTGCAGGGGCTGGAAACACCATATATTTT. Its protein product is CASSLERAGAGNTIYF.

The V and J genes are TRBV12-3 or TRBV12-4 and TRBJ2-3; D uncertain. The CDR3 has 13 amino acids. V lost 5 bases and J 6 bases, leaving 12 bases between the germline ends. The CDR3 is CASSVQVRDTQYF. The CDR3 DNA is TGTGCCAGCAGTGTCCAGGTACGCGATACGCAGTATTTT.

The V gene is TRBV19, the J gene TRBJ1-1, with 7 bases fitting TRBD1. Germline V gene data show CDR1 as LNHDA and CDR2 as SQIVND (reference sequence). CDR3 length equals 12 residues. V shed 10 bases, J shed 3 bases, and the junction held 5 bases outside the gene matches. The CDR3, as DNA: TGTGCCACCGCAGGGGGTCACACTGAAGCTTTCTTT. It codes for CATAGGHTEAFF.

As for this clone: This same CDR3 is encoded by further DNA sequences in the sample. The chain joins TRBV6-1 to TRBJ2-2; D is uncertain. Germline V gene lookup returns CDR1 MNHNS and CDR2 SASEGT. Deletions cut 0 bases from V and 6 bases from J, with 8 bases between. There are 14 residues in the CDR3. The CDR3 protein is CASSEAGGPGELFF. CDR3 in DNA: TGTGCCAGCAGTGAAGCTGGCGGTCCCGGGGAGCTGTTTTTT.

The chain links TRBV7-2 to TRBJ2-2; 8 bases map to TRBD1. Germline V gene sequence: CDR1 SGHTA, CDR2 FQGNSA. CDR3 length: 14 residues. Unmatched junction bases numbered 5, after V lost 5 bases and J lost 6 bases. Written as DNA, the CDR3 is TGTGCCAGCAGCACCCAGGGGGCCTCCGGGGAGCTGTTTTTT. Translating it yields CASSTQGASGELFF. The complete variable domain, with remaining parts taken from reference TRBV7-2 and TRBJ2-2, reads GAGVSQSPSNKVTEKGKDVELRCDPISGHTALYWYRQSLGQGLEFLIYFQGNSAPDKSGLPSDRFSAERTGGSVSTLTIQRTQQEDSAVYLCASSTQGASGELFFGEGSRLTVL.

This clone appeared a single time. Here the CDR3 DNA reads TGTGCCAGCAGTGATTTTGTCAATCGGGTTGGAGCTAATGAAAAACTGTTTTTT. It codes for CASSDFVNRVGANEKLFF. This rearrangement joins TRBV2 to TRBJ1-4; unclear D gene. Germline V gene sequence: CDR1 SNHLY, CDR2 FYNNEI. Trimming shortened V by 3 bases and J by 3 bases, and 20 bases separated the two germline ends. The CDR3 is 18 residues long. Together with reference TRBV2 and TRBJ1-4, the CDR3 gives the full variable domain: EPEVTQTPSHQVTQMGQEVILRCVPISNHLYFYWYRQILGQKVEFLVSFYNNEISEKSEIFDDQFSVERPDGSNFTLKIRSTKLEDSAMYFCASSDFVNRVGANEKLFFGSGTQLSVL.

This clone was recorded only once. This rearrangement joins TRBV12-3 or TRBV12-4 to TRBJ2-7; weak D call: TRBD2 (6 bases). Trimming pared 4 bases from V and 7 bases from J, leaving 11 bases between. CDR3 length: 12 residues. The CDR3 bases are TGTGCCAGCAGTTCCCAGGGAGGAGAGCAGTACTTC. This sequence encodes CASSSQGGEQYF.